The entry below gives a single T cell receptor beta chain sequence along with its context. Its antigen is currently unknown. This specimen comes from a study of T cells in Graves' hyperthyroidism and ophthalmopathy. RNA transcripts were the template for amplifying TCR beta CDR3 regions. TCR CDR3 underwent first-round RT-PCR with the HTBI primer set. MiXCR, applied by TCRdb to the multiplex PCR reads, yields one record per CDR3 protein. The sample contains approximately 500,000 distinct CDR3 sequences, 46% of which appear only once. CDR1 and CDR2 (germline): SNHLY, FYNNEI. The CDR3 has 16 residues. Trimming shortened V by 9 bases and J by 2 bases, and 20 bases separated the two germline ends. Findings of the study overall: Appearing also in blood were most of the thyroid clonotypes expanded above 0.001.

Stable hyperthyroidism: no ophthalmopathy progression over 18 months of follow-up. Orbital computed tomography, thyroid ultrasound, serum thyroxine and TRAb, and clinical symptoms together informed the diagnoses. Specimen: peripheral blood or thyroid tissue (not recorded which). The rearrangement uses TRBV2 and TRBJ1-5, with D maybe TRBD1 (5 bases). The clonotype was recovered from a woman under 30 with Graves' hyperthyroidism. The CDR3 DNA is TGTGCCAGTGAGGGACTAGCGGGGGTTGGCAATCAGCCCCAGCATTTT. The encoded protein is CASEGLAGVGNQPQHF.